The rows below give T cell receptor beta chains drawn from one sample of a study of glioma-infiltrating T cells after dendritic cell vaccination. Profiled with immunoSEQ multiplex PCR; TCRdb holds only in-frame clones, not every one. The sample yields fewer than 85,000 clones, approximately 81% seen once. The material sequenced was blood, taken before dendritic cell vaccination. These receptors originate from a human donor with glioblastoma. Both conserved end residues are part of each CDR3. Each record gives: V gene, J gene, CDR3 protein.

TRBV29-1,TRBJ1-2,CSVEGRGQGTNYGYTF
TRBV19,TRBJ1-4,CASSDRGAEKLFF
TRBV6-1,TRBJ2-3,CASSEGLNAGTDTQYF
TRBV2,TRBJ1-1,CASSVNRDGAFF
TRBV5-4,TRBJ2-7,CASSLDSPGNEQYF
TRBV11-3,TRBJ2-1,CASSLDGRDDSEQFF
TRBV11-2,TRBJ2-2,CASSSDDRGLFTGELFF
TRBV4-1,TRBJ1-2,CASSPQFPNREGRGYTF
TRBV5-1,TRBJ2-2,CASSSLSGTGGIRLFF
TRBV27,TRBJ1-2,CASGRTGGLTNYGYTF
TRBV6-1,TRBJ2-7,CASFRGGDFGEQYF
TRBV25-1,TRBJ2-1,CAMGGSSYNEQFF
TRBV7-2,TRBJ1-4,CASSPGTGEEKLFF
TRBV9,TRBJ2-5,CASSVLAGGVLGATQYF
TRBV2,TRBJ1-1,CASSASRDRVGTEAFF
TRBV21-1,TRBJ1-1,CASSKALLRTGGIRCTEAFF
TRBV7-9,TRBJ1-2,CASSLPQGNGYTF
TRBV28,TRBJ2-1,CASSRGGTGNEQFF
TRBV7-2,TRBJ1-2,CASSLGDSSRLGYTF
TRBV6-6,TRBJ1-1,CASSYGGAEAFF
TRBV25-1,TRBJ1-1,CASSGGERSEAFF
TRBV2,TRBJ1-6,CASRGTGNNSPLHF
TRBV5-1,TRBJ2-5,CASSPTSGGRQEQYF
TRBV5-1,TRBJ1-2,CASSRRLEDRVRVGYTF
TRBV28,TRBJ1-2,CASQGAGGFVGGYTF
TRBV2,TRBJ1-2,CASSEGQGQGYTF
TRBV19,TRBJ2-1,CASSTLQGARNEQFF
TRBV5-1,TRBJ1-1,CASSSSTQGWFTEAFF
TRBV7-6,TRBJ2-7,CASSWDSLEEQYF
TRBV5-6,TRBJ2-7,CASSSKKTGAYEQYF
TRBV27,TRBJ2-2,CASSQTGIAGELFF
TRBV7-3,TRBJ1-1,CASSFLGGQTEAFF
TRBV5-1,TRBJ2-7,CASSPQGNEQYF
TRBV11-2,TRBJ2-3,CASSLQGASTQYF
TRBV2,TRBJ1-1,CASSGRGLGSTEAFF
TRBV19,TRBJ2-4,CASSVRGKNIQYF
TRBV11-3,TRBJ2-3,CASSPGTSGDIDTQYF
TRBV7-8,TRBJ1-1,CASRRTGLMNTEAFF
TRBV2,TRBJ1-2,CASSDQPTANYGYTF
TRBV5-1,TRBJ2-3,CASSLAQSTDTQYF
TRBV10-3,TRBJ2-5,CAISDRSQGAGETQYF